The 15 T cell receptor beta chains below were found in one sample sequenced in a study of T cell responses to AZD1222 COVID-19 vaccine (dated by TCRdb to the early 2020s). This sample's time point label indicates: baseline before first vaccination. The receptor library was made with the immunoSEQ multiplex PCR assay. Drawn from immuneACCESS, this table holds only the in-frame rearrangements with V and J called that TCRdb kept. Clones are partly lost; checked studies trace under half to an unresolved V gene and leave the rest unexplained. The sample profile shows some 190,000 clones; roughly 92% of them were found once. Over 1% of the sample is in the top ten clones. Sequenced here: peripheral blood, sampled on day 0 of AZD1222 vaccination. The receptors were sampled from an adult in good health.

This chain uses TRBV3-1 (or the pseudogene TRBV3-2) with TRBJ2-3, with D maybe TRBD2 (6 bases). V was cut by 4 bases and J by 4 bases, with 9 bases left in between. The CDR3 is 13 amino acids. CDR1 is LGHDT, CDR2 YNNKEL, per germline (reference sequence). Here the CDR3 reads CASSLRLADTQYF. In DNA form, the CDR3 reads TGTGCCAGCAGCCTTAGACTAGCAGATACGCAGTATTTT.

The chain uses TRBV7-2 and TRBJ1-1, with D maybe TRBD1 (5 bases). V was cut by 5 bases and J by 4 bases, with 17 bases left in between. CDR1 and CDR2 from the germline V gene are SGHTA and FQGNSA. The CDR3 consists of 15 residues. As DNA, the CDR3 is TGTGCCAGCAGCCCCGGTGGGGGTTTAAGCACTGAAGCTTTCTTT. Translated: CASSPGGGLSTEAFF.

This sequence joins TRBV5-1 and TRBJ2-7; D gene ambiguous. Trimming shortened V by 4 bases and J by 5 bases, and 16 bases separated the two germline ends. The CDR3 runs 14 residues. Germline CDR1 is SGHRS and CDR2 is YFSETQ. The CDR3: CASSAQLGPHEQYF. The CDR3 bases are TGCGCCAGCAGCGCACAGTTAGGCCCGCACGAGCAGTACTTC.

This clone was seen a handful of times. The chain has TRBV9 and TRBJ1-1, with D unresolved. V was trimmed by 2 bases and J by 0 bases, leaving 8 bases between them. Germline V gives CDR1 SGDLS, CDR2 YYNGEE. The CDR3 is 14 amino acids. For the CDR3, the DNA is TGTGCCAGCAGCGTCCACTCTATGAACACTGAAGCTTTCTTT. Translation: CASSVHSMNTEAFF.

The chain employs TRBV27 and TRBJ1-6; 8 bases fit TRBD1. Unmatched junction bases numbered 4, after V lost 3 bases and J lost 6 bases. The CDR3 covers 15 residues. The germline CDR1 and CDR2 sequences are MNHEY and SMNVEV (reference sequence). CDR3 coding DNA: TGTGCCAGCAGTTTTCAGGGGGCAGGTAATTCACCCCTCCACTTT. It yields the protein CASSFQGAGNSPLHF.

This clone was seen once. The chain has TRBV24-1 and TRBJ1-1, with D maybe TRBD1 (6 bases). The V end was cut by 2 bases, the J end by 2 bases, with 11 bases between. The V gene's germline CDR1 is KGHDR and CDR2 SFDVKD. CDR3 length: 15 residues. The CDR3 bases are TGTGCCACCAGTGATTCTGGACAGCATAACACTGAAGCTTTCTTT. It is translated as CATSDSGQHNTEAFF.

The rearrangement links TRBV28 to TRBJ1-1, with a tentative D call TRBD1 (5 bases). Deletions cut 2 bases from V and 5 bases from J, with 21 bases between. The CDR3 covers 17 residues. The germline CDR1 and CDR2 sequences are MDHEN and SYDVKM. The CDR3 loop is CASSLPPGLGYWTEAFF. In DNA, the CDR3 is TGTGCCAGCAGTTTACCCCCAGGGTTGGGGTATTGGACTGAAGCTTTCTTT.

V usage is TRBV9 and J usage is TRBJ2-2, with 8 bases identical to TRBD1. V lost 5 bases to trimming and J lost 2 bases; unmatched junction nucleotides: 2. Looked up from germline, CDR1 is SGDLS and CDR2 is YYNGEE. The CDR3 extends over 14 amino acids. CDR3 region: CASRGTGNTGELFF. CDR3 DNA: TGTGCCAGCAGGGGGACAGGAAACACCGGGGAGCTGTTTTTT.

The DNA for the CDR3 is TGTGCCAGCAGCCCCCGCATCGGGGGCAATGAGCAGTTCTTC. The encoded protein is CASSPRIGGNEQFF. The rearrangement uses TRBV7-6 and TRBJ2-1, with D possibly being TRBD2 (6 bases). The CDR3 consists of 14 residues. V was cut by 5 bases and J by 6 bases, with 14 bases left in between. CDR1 SGHVS and CDR2 FNYEAQ come from the germline V gene.

The chain combines TRBV5-1 with TRBJ2-1, with D tentatively TRBD2 (5 bases). Per the germline V gene, CDR1 is SGHRS and CDR2 is YFSETQ. V was trimmed by 0 bases and J by 8 bases, leaving 12 bases between them. This CDR3 is 14 amino acids long. The CDR3 is CASSLDYYSDEQFF. In nucleotides, the CDR3 is TGCGCCAGCAGCTTGGATTACTATAGCGATGAGCAGTTCTTC.

V and J are TRBV6-4 and TRBJ1-1; TRBD1 matches 7 bases. The trim removed 5 bases at V and 0 bases at J, leaving 3 bases unmatched. This CDR3 is built from 14 residues. The germline V gene has CDR1 MRHNA and CDR2 SNTAGT. The CDR3 nucleotides are TGTGCCAGCAGTAGGGACAGAATGAACACTGAAGCTTTCTTT. Translated, it gives CASSRDRMNTEAFF.

The V gene is TRBV28, the J gene TRBJ1-4; D remains ambiguous. Germline lookup yields CDR1 MDHEN and CDR2 SYDVKM. This CDR3 has 15 residues. The ends were cut back, 4 bases at V and 7 bases at J, with 16 bases in the middle. CDR3 in amino acids: CASSSTRLWSEKLFF. The CDR3 DNA is TGTGCCAGCAGTTCCACCAGGCTGTGGAGTGAAAAACTGTTTTTT. The entire variable domain, with the rest obtained from reference TRBV28 and TRBJ1-4, is as follows: DVKVTQSSRYLVKRTGEKVFLECVQDMDHENMFWYRQDPGLGLRLIYFSYDVKMKEKGDIPEGYSVSREKKERFSLILESASTNQTSMYLCASSSTRLWSEKLFFGSGTQLSVL.

The sample holds one count of this clone. The chain combines TRBV19 with TRBJ1-5; D perhaps matches TRBD1 (5 bases). Germline V lookup: CDR1 LNHDA, CDR2 SQIVND (reference sequence). V lost 0 bases to trimming and J lost 6 bases, with 9 bases between them. The CDR3 has 14 residues. CDR3 in DNA: TGTGCCAGTAGTATAGATCGAGGGACTCAGCCCCAGCATTTT. It yields the protein CASSIDRGTQPQHF.

The CDR3 region has the DNA TGTGCCAGCAGCGAACAGGGGGATCAGCCCCAGCATTTT. It is translated as CASSEQGDQPQHF. The chain uses TRBV3-1 (or the pseudogene TRBV3-2) and TRBJ1-5, with 8 nucleotides matching TRBD1. Trimming at V came to 5 bases and at J to 5 bases, leaving 2 bases not matched to a gene. The CDR3 is 13 amino acids. Germline V gene sequence: CDR1 LGHDT, CDR2 YNNKEL (reference sequence).

The V gene is TRBV7-3, the J gene TRBJ2-6; D is uncertain. The CDR3 is made up of 13 amino acids. The ends were cut back, 5 bases at V and 4 bases at J, with 6 bases in the middle. Germline lookup yields CDR1 SGHTA and CDR2 FQGTGA. The CDR3 here is CASSPLGANVLTF. The DNA for the CDR3 is TGTGCCAGCAGCCCTTTGGGGGCCAACGTCCTGACTTTC. The full variable domain, with the rest looked up from reference TRBV7-3 and TRBJ2-6, is GAGVSQTPSNKVTEKGKYVELRCDPISGHTALYWYRQSLGQGPEFLIYFQGTGAADDSGLPNDRFFAVRPEGSVSTLKIQRTERGDSAVYLCASSPLGANVLTFGAGSRLTVL.